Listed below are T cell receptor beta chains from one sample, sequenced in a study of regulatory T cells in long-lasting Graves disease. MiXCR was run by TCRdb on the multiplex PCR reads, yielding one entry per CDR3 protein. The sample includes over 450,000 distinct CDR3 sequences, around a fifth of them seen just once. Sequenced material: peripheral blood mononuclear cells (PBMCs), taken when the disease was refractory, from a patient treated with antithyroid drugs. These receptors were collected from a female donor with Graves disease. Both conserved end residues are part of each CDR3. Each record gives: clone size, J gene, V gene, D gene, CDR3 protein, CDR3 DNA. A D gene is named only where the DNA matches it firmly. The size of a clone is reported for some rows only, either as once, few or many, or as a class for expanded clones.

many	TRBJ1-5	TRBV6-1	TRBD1	CASRDRGLFFQPQHF	TGTGCCAGCAGGGACAGGGGGCTTTTCTTTCAGCCCCAGCATTTT
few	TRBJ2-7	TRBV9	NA	CASSVATSSYEQYF	TGTGCCAGCAGCGTAGCTACTTCAAGTTACGAGCAGTACTTC
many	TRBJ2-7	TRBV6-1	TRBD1	CASKGQGFYEQYF	TGTGCCAGCAAGGGACAGGGGTTCTACGAGCAGTACTTC
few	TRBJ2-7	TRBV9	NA	CASSVGVSTYEQYF	TGTGCCAGCAGCGTAGGGGTCTCAACCTACGAGCAGTACTTC
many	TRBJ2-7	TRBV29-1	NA	CSVEDQDGIYEQYF	TGCAGCGTTGAAGACCAGGATGGAATCTACGAGCAGTACTTC
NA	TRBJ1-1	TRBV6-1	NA	CASRPRGGAEAFF	TGTGCCAGCAGACCGCGAGGGGGGGCTGAAGCTTTCTTT
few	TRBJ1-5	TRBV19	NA	CASPRQHSNQPQHF	TGTGCCAGTCCTCGACAGCATAGCAATCAGCCCCAGCATTTT
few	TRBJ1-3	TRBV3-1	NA	CASSPLTGGGNTIYF	TGTGCCAGCAGCCCTCTGACAGGCGGGGGAAACACCATATATTTT
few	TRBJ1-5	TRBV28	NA	CASNTPREGWDQPQHF	TGTGCCAGCAATACTCCGAGGGAGGGGTGGGATCAGCCCCAGCATTTT
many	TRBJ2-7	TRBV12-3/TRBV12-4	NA	CASSLALGNYEQYF	TGTGCCAGCAGTTTGGCTTTGGGAAACTACGAGCAGTACTTC
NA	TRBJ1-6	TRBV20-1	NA	CSARGLIWVSYNSPLHF	TGCAGTGCTAGAGGACTCATTTGGGTCTCCTATAATTCACCCCTCCACTTT
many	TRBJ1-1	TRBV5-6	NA	CASSSSGTLKWAFF	TGTGCCAGCAGCTCCTCCGGGACCCTGAAGTGGGCTTTCTTT
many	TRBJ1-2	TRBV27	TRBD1	CASSLAQGDYGYTF	TGTGCCAGCAGTTTAGCTCAGGGGGACTATGGCTACACCTTC
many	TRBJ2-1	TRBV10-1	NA	CASSDAGSYNEQFF	TGCGCCAGCAGTGACGCGGGCTCCTACAATGAGCAGTTCTTC
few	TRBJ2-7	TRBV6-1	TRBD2	CASRGLARNEQYF	TGTGCCAGCAGGGGACTAGCTAGGAACGAGCAGTACTTC
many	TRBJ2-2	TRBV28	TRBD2	CASSFGTSGMAGELFF	TGTGCCAGCAGTTTCGGGACTAGCGGGATGGCCGGGGAGCTGTTTTTT
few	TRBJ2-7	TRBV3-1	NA	CASSQAEGAYEQYF	TGTGCCAGCAGCCAAGCGGAGGGGGCTTACGAGCAGTACTTC
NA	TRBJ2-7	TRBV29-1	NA	CSVVRDTPYEQYF	TGCAGCGTCGTCCGGGACACCCCCTACGAGCAGTACTTC
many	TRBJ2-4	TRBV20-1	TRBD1	CSAPRVRTGDQVLAKNIQYF	TGCAGTGCCCCTAGAGTGAGGACAGGGGATCAAGTTTTAGCCAAAAACATTCAGTACTTC
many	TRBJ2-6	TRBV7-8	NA	CASSLLGSGANVLTF	TGTGCCAGCAGCTTACTAGGATCTGGGGCCAACGTCCTGACTTTC
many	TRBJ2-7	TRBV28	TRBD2	CASGGLRRLAGSYEQYF	TGTGCCAGCGGGGGTCTACGACGGCTAGCGGGCTCCTACGAGCAGTACTTC
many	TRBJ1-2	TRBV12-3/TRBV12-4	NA	CASSRLIDRKANYGYTF	TGTGCCAGCAGTCGTCTGATCGACCGAAAAGCTAACTATGGCTACACCTTC